This T cell receptor beta chain was found in a study of blood T cell repertoires in COVID-19 (dated by TCRdb to 2018 to 2021). General notes on the study: Samples from collaborators originated in the United States, Italy and Spain and spanned both the acute and convalescent phases of COVID-19. The prospective study material was composed of cDNA or gDNA derived from T cells, B-cell-depleted T cells, or PBMCs. Subjects who had been exposed to COVID-19, were actively infected with it, or had recovered from it provided the deeply sampled blood TCRbeta repertoires that made up the dataset. The repertoires were made available in a free public database intended to serve as a resource for research on the immune response to SARS-CoV-2. Samples were obtained from the ongoing ImmuneRACE study (first 160 participants) and from about 1,300 subjects provided by 6 global collaborators. Nearly every sample came with metadata listing a de-identified subject ID, COVID-19 status, age in years and sex. Where available, HLA class I and class II types were taken from metadata supplied by the sample provider and were not determined by assay-based typing.

The CDR3 numbers 14 residues from cysteine through phenylalanine. Kept here is only the CDR3 DNA, which spans 42 bases and is read in frame from base 1. CDR1 and CDR2 (LGHDT, YNNKEL) derive from the germline V gene (reference sequence). Trimming removed 4 bases from V and 2 bases from J, leaving 12 bases between the germline ends. Points the paper makes about the study in general: How much clinical and demographic metadata was included differed by source and by participant, and the metadata was provided uncurated.

Points on this clone: Its antigen is not yet known. No base quality information exists; no much larger clone differs at one position.

The immunoSEQ Assay, a bias-controlled multiplex PCR, was used to amplify TCRbeta CDR3 regions from genomic DNA. In the authors' own workflow: Within the assay, amplification of reference gene primers was used to estimate how many nucleated cells each sample contained. To quantify the absolute abundance of each unique TCRbeta CDR3 rearrangement, sequence reads were collapsed and filtered. For each sample, productive Simpson clonality was calculated as the square root of Simpson's diversity index across productive rearrangements. This is the immuneACCESS table as TCRdb keeps it, with only in-frame sequences that have V and J called. A part of the clones is gone; compared with another copy, unresolved V genes explain less than half, and the rest is unexplained. V, J and clone size are taken as reported in that table, and D and trimming were inferred from the DNA itself. In this sample the table shows about 36,000 clones, around 78% of which occur a single time. Around 35% of the sample rests with the top ten.

Each collaborating institution followed its own protocols to collect whole blood in K2EDTA tubes. For TCRbeta analysis, collaborator samples were shipped as frozen whole blood, as isolated PBMCs, or as DNA extracted from either sample type. The chain couples TRBV3-1 (or the pseudogene TRBV3-2) to TRBJ2-7, with a tentative D gene TRBD2 over 5 matching bases. The source is a man aged 60 to 75 with acute or convalescent COVID-19. Sequencing was carried out using peripheral blood. CDR3 reads: CASSRTTGTYEQYF. The nucleotide sequence is TGTGCCAGCAGCCGAACCACGGGGACCTACGAGCAGTACTTC.